A single sample gave rise to the 8 T cell receptor beta chains below, sequenced in a study of shared clonotypes between healthy human individuals. Assay: immunoSEQ multiplex PCR; the TCRdb copy retains only in-frame clones and omits some. The data show about 1.4 million clones, roughly 96% seen once. Sequencing input: naive CD4+ T cells sorted from blood. The sample's subset: CD45RA+ positively selected. The receptors stem from a man aged 25-40 years in good health.

The chain carries TRBV5-6 and TRBJ2-5; D remains unclear. This CDR3 is 13 amino acids long. Trimming took 2 bases from V and 3 from J, leaving 8 bases between them. In germline, CDR1 is SGHDT, CDR2 YYEEEE. CDR3 DNA: TGTGCCAGCAGCTTATCCAGGAAAGAGACCCAGTACTTC. It codes for CASSLSRKETQYF.

This clone was seen only a few times. V gene TRBV5-1 combines with J gene TRBJ2-2; D might be TRBD1 (6 bases). The CDR3 has 16 amino acids. Germline V gives CDR1 SGHRS, CDR2 YFSETQ. Trimming cost V 0 bases and J 4 bases, with 13 bases left between them. As DNA, the CDR3 is TGCGCCAGCAGCTTGGCCCCGGCAGGGGTCACCGGGGAGCTGTTTTTT. Protein product: CASSLAPAGVTGELFF. The variable domain in full, completed from reference TRBV5-1 and TRBJ2-2, reads KAGVTQTPRYLIKTRGQQVTLSCSPISGHRSVSWYQQTPGQGLQFLFEYFSETQRNKGNFPGRFSGRQFSNSRSEMNVSTLELGDSALYLCASSLAPAGVTGELFFGEGSRLTVL.

CDR3 in amino acids: CASSPGTSGSNTQYF. CDR3 nucleotide sequence: TGCGCCAGCAGCCCCGGGACTAGCGGGAGCAATACGCAGTATTTT. The chain joins TRBV5-1 to TRBJ2-3, with TRBD2 identical over 14 bases. CDR1 SGHRS and CDR2 YFSETQ come from the germline V gene. V was pared by 4 bases and J by 7 bases, with 5 bases of the junction left unmatched. The CDR3 is 15 amino acids.

The chain carries TRBV27 and TRBJ1-4; D gene unclear. Germline V CDR1 and CDR2: MNHEY, SMNVEV (reference sequence). The ends were cut back, 4 bases at V and 0 bases at J, with 9 bases in the middle. The CDR3 consists of 15 residues. The CDR3 nucleotides are TGTGCCAGCAGTTACGCGGGTACAACTAATGAAAAACTGTTTTTT. Its protein product is CASSYAGTTNEKLFF.

The chain couples TRBV19 to TRBJ2-7, with a weak D call TRBD2 (5 bases). Trimming removed 7 bases from V and 5 bases from J, with 15 bases in between. Germline lookup yields CDR1 LNHDA and CDR2 SQIVND (reference sequence). This CDR3 contains 13 residues. The CDR3 nucleotides read TGTGCCAGTACCCCCCCGGGGATGGACGAGCAGTACTTC. Translation: CASTPPGMDEQYF.

This chain connects TRBV27 to TRBJ2-1; D perhaps matches TRBD2 (6 bases). This CDR3 is 17 amino acids long. Germline loops: CDR1 MNHEY, CDR2 SMNVEV (reference sequence). V gave up 4 bases and J gave up 2 bases, with 18 bases separating them. The chain's CDR3 is CASSSWRGRGTYNEQFF. The CDR3 nucleotides are TGTGCCAGCAGTTCGTGGCGGGGCCGGGGGACCTACAATGAGCAGTTCTTC.

J is TRBJ1-2 and V is TRBV28, with D possibly being TRBD1 (5 bases). Trimming left V 7 bases short and J 4 bases short, with 13 bases between. The CDR3 is 13 residues long. The germline V gene has CDR1 MDHEN and CDR2 SYDVKM. CDR3 loop: CASIPGGIYGYTF. The CDR3, as DNA: TGTGCCAGCATCCCGGGGGGGATCTATGGCTACACCTTC.

The chain links TRBV7-9 to TRBJ2-7, with D maybe TRBD1 (6 bases). This CDR3 is built from 15 residues. With 5 bases removed from V and 4 bases from J, the gap between germline ends came to 18 bases. Germline-derived CDR1 and CDR2 are SEHNR and FQNEAQ (reference sequence). The CDR3 region is CASSPRTDALYEQYF. DNA for the CDR3: TGTGCCAGCAGCCCCCGGACAGATGCCTTGTACGAGCAGTACTTC.